One sample yielded the 16 T cell receptor beta chains listed below, sequenced in a study of shared clonotypes between healthy human individuals. This table comes from immunoSEQ multiplex PCR, and its TCRdb copy is limited to in-frame clones, with some not included. The table includes more than 1.2 million clones, less than 99% detected once. Sequenced: naive CD4+ T cells sorted from blood. As for subset: CD45RA+ positively selected. These TCRs come from a man younger than 45 in good health.

V is TRBV6-5 and J is TRBJ2-5; TRBD2 matches 7 bases. V was pared by 0 bases and J by 1 base, with 5 bases of the junction left unmatched. Per germline, CDR1 MNHEY and CDR2 SVGAGI. The CDR3 loop spans 16 amino acids. The CDR3 DNA reads as TGTGCCAGCAGTTACTCAGGCGGGAGAGGCCAAGAGACCCAGTACTTC. Translation gives CASSYSGGRGQETQYF.

This clone was seen only a few times. CDR3 sequence: CASSPSTGGVEKLFF. In DNA, the CDR3 is TGTGCCAGCTCACCCTCGACAGGGGGCGTTGAAAAACTGTTTTTT. This chain uses TRBV18 with TRBJ1-4; 10 nucleotides agree with TRBD1. The CDR3 is made up of 15 amino acids. The V gene end was trimmed by 3 bases and the J gene end by 7 bases; junction bases not matched to a gene: 5. CDR1 KGHSH and CDR2 LQKENI come from the germline V gene.

The rearrangement links TRBV6-1 to TRBJ2-7, with TRBD1 as a possible D gene (7 bases). The CDR3 has 15 residues. CDR1 and CDR2 from the germline V gene are MNHNS and SASEGT. V shed 7 bases and J shed 5 bases, with 21 bases lying between them. This CDR3 is CASKPTQGGGHEQYF. The DNA for the CDR3 is TGTGCCAGCAAGCCTACCCAGGGGGGCGGCCACGAGCAGTACTTC.

This chain uses TRBV27 with TRBJ2-7; D tentatively fits TRBD1 or TRBD2 (5 bases each). There are 13 residues in the CDR3. Germline CDR1 is MNHEY and CDR2 is SMNVEV (reference sequence). Trimming pared 6 bases from V and 2 bases from J, leaving 11 bases between. CDR3 sequence: CASSRDATYEQYF. DNA for the CDR3: TGTGCCAGCAGCCGGGACGCTACCTACGAGCAGTACTTC.

The J gene is TRBJ2-1, the V gene TRBV2; 8 bases are a match to TRBD1. In germline, CDR1 is SNHLY, CDR2 FYNNEI. CDR3 length: 15 amino acids. J gave up 2 bases and V 5 bases, and 5 bases lay outside the gene matches. The CDR3 DNA is TGTGCCAGCAGTAACGACAGGGGTCCCTACAATGAGCAGTTCTTC. This translates into CASSNDRGPYNEQFF.

The rearrangement uses TRBV6-6 and TRBJ1-4, with unresolved D. The CDR3 covers 14 residues. Deletions cut 2 bases from V and 0 bases from J, with 4 bases between. Germline CDR1 is MNHNY and CDR2 is SVGAGI (reference sequence). This CDR3 is CASSYIPTNEKLFF. The DNA for the CDR3 is TGTGCCAGCAGTTACATACCAACTAATGAAAAACTGTTTTTT.

Comments on this clone: Distinct nucleotide sequences in the sample also encode this CDR3. The rearrangement links TRBV10-2 to TRBJ2-5; no clear D. V lost 2 bases and J 5 bases, leaving 3 bases between the germline ends. The CDR3 consists of 11 residues. Germline CDR1 and CDR2: WSHSY and SAAADI. The CDR3 reads CASSEQETQYF. As DNA, the CDR3 is TGCGCCAGCAGTGAGCAGGAGACCCAGTACTTC.

The chain uses TRBV9 and TRBJ2-3, with 10 bases fitting TRBD2. J lost 5 bases, V lost 1 base, and 4 bases had no gene match. CDR1 SGDLS and CDR2 YYNGEE come from the germline V gene. This CDR3 region has 15 residues. The CDR3 loop reads CASSVLASGGDTQYF. The CDR3 DNA is TGTGCCAGCAGCGTATTGGCTAGCGGGGGAGATACGCAGTATTTT.

The chain's CDR3 is CASSQDLRGTSADTQYF. The CDR3 DNA sequence: TGTGCCAGCAGCCAAGATTTAAGAGGGACTAGCGCAGATACGCAGTATTTT. The rearrangement uses TRBV4-2 and TRBJ2-3; 10 bases agree with TRBD2. CDR1 and CDR2 from the germline V gene are LGHNA and YNFKEQ. This CDR3 spans 17 amino acids. Unmatched junction bases numbered 7, after V lost 0 bases and J lost 4 bases.

The V gene is TRBV7-9, the J gene TRBJ2-3; 8 bases are a match to TRBD2. Trimming removed 1 base from V and 5 bases from J; junction bases left unmatched: 2. Germline assignment: CDR1 SEHNR and CDR2 FQNEAQ (reference sequence). The length of the CDR3 is 14 residues. Here the CDR3 reads CASSLDGRVDTQYF. CDR3 DNA sequence: TGTGCCAGCAGCTTAGACGGGAGGGTAGATACGCAGTATTTT.

The chain links TRBV19 to TRBJ1-5; no clear D. The CDR3 sequence is 16 residues long. V was trimmed by 3 bases and J by 2 bases, leaving 14 bases between them. Germline lookup yields CDR1 LNHDA and CDR2 SQIVND (reference sequence). CDR3 sequence reads: CASSILGVTGNQPQHF. CDR3 DNA sequence: TGTGCCAGTAGTATTCTTGGGGTTACGGGCAATCAGCCCCAGCATTTT.

The rearrangement joins TRBV9 to TRBJ1-2; D remains unclear. The germline CDR1 and CDR2 sequences are SGDLS and YYNGEE. V was cut by 4 bases and J by 2 bases, with 12 bases left in between. The CDR3 extends over 14 amino acids. DNA of the CDR3: TGTGCCAGCAGCCCCCGCACGCTGAACTATGGCTACACCTTC. Encoded protein: CASSPRTLNYGYTF.

The V and J genes are TRBV19 and TRBJ2-4; D perhaps matches TRBD2 (6 bases). V was trimmed by 7 bases and J by 0 bases, leaving 22 bases between them. Per the germline V gene, CDR1 is LNHDA and CDR2 is SQIVND (reference sequence). CDR3 size: 18 residues. The CDR3: CASTQFNSGGAAKNIQYF. CDR3 DNA sequence: TGTGCCAGTACCCAATTTAATTCCGGGGGAGCAGCCAAAAACATTCAGTACTTC.

The chain carries TRBV9 and TRBJ2-1, with TRBD2 matching 8 bases. V was clipped by 0 bases and J by 2 bases; unmatched bases: 4. Germline assignment: CDR1 SGDLS and CDR2 YYNGEE. The CDR3 runs to 16 residues. The CDR3 region is CASSVVEGLAYNEQFF. The CDR3, as DNA: TGTGCCAGCAGCGTAGTAGAGGGACTAGCCTACAATGAGCAGTTCTTC.

This clone appeared once. The chain uses TRBV28 and TRBJ1-2; D might be TRBD1 (6 bases). CDR3 length: 11 residues. The ends were cut back, 8 bases at V and 6 bases at J, with 10 bases in the middle. Germline values: CDR1 MDHEN, CDR2 SYDVKM. The DNA of the CDR3 is TGTGCCAGCGGCCGGACAGATGGCTACACCTTC. The encoded protein is CASGRTDGYTF.

The gene calls are TRBV5-1 and TRBJ2-3, with TRBD2 identical over 7 bases. J gave up 6 bases and V 0 bases, and 10 bases lay outside the gene matches. Germline V lookup: CDR1 SGHRS, CDR2 YFSETQ. This CDR3 has 16 amino acids. DNA of the CDR3: TGCGCCAGCAGCTTGGACCGACTAGCTGGGTCGGATACGCAGTATTTT. It yields the protein CASSLDRLAGSDTQYF.